This TCR beta chain appears in the sequencing data of a study of radiotherapy plus CTLA-4 blockade in lung cancer. CDR3 length equals 15 residues. Trimming removed 2 bases at V and 4 bases at J, with 12 bases between. From germline, CDR1 is SGHTA and CDR2 FQGTGA. The data were produced by immunoSEQ multiplex PCR, yet TCRdb's version contains in-frame clones alone and is incomplete. In the table there are around 45,000 clones, 70% to 80% of which are singletons. The chain recombines TRBV7-3 with TRBJ2-1; TRBD2 might be the D (6 bases). The sample was peripheral blood, taken from a patient treated with radiotherapy plus ipilimumab. This receptor was identified in a human donor with non-small cell lung cancer who had stable disease on radiotherapy plus ipilimumab. The CDR3 spells CASSLGASDYNEQFF. The DNA of the CDR3 is TGTGCCAGCAGCTTAGGGGCTAGCGATTACAATGAGCAGTTCTTC.